This is a list of T cell receptor beta chains from one sample in a study of cytomegalovirus exposure and HLA in healthy donors. Here immunoSEQ multiplex PCR was the method, and the copy in TCRdb shows in-frame clones only, minus some. Of 55,000 to 65,000 clones listed, 70% to 90% are singletons. The sequenced sample consisted of PBMCs. The receptors derive from a male donor in good health and CMV-seronegative. Both conserved end residues are part of each CDR3. A D gene is named only where the DNA matches it firmly. Part of the rows lack a size; the others show once, few, many or a class for expanded clones.

V gene	clone size	J gene	D gene	CDR3 protein	CDR3 DNA
TRBV30	-	TRBJ1-5	-	CAWSDSGNQPQHF	TGTGCCTGGAGTGATTCGGGTAACCAGCCCCAGCATTTT
TRBV30	once	TRBJ2-7	TRBD1	CAWITGTEAYEQYF	TGTGCCTGGATTACCGGGACAGAGGCCTACGAGCAGTACTTC
TRBV12-2	-	TRBJ1-4	-	CASRLTSGGANGTNEKLFF	TGTGCAAGTCGCTTAACTTCAGGGGGCGCGAACGGAACTAATGAAAAACTGTTTTTT
TRBV29-1	-	TRBJ2-3	TRBD2	CSVTGLAGDLDTQYF	TGCAGCGTGACGGGACTAGCGGGGGATCTAGATACGCAGTATTTT
TRBV7-3	-	TRBJ1-5	TRBD1	CASSEQGSRSNQPQHF	TGTGCCAGCAGTGAACAGGGGAGTAGAAGCAATCAGCCCCAGCATTTT
TRBV10-3	-	TRBJ2-7	TRBD1	CATAGTGVEQYF	TGTGCCACCGCCGGGACAGGGGTCGAGCAGTACTTC
TRBV7-9	once	TRBJ2-7	TRBD1	CASSFTGGDSYEQYF	TGTGCCAGCAGCTTCACAGGGGGCGACTCCTACGAGCAGTACTTC
TRBV13	-	TRBJ2-1	TRBD1	CASSSPGQGKVDEQFF	TGTGCCAGCAGCTCTCCGGGACAGGGGAAGGTGGATGAGCAGTTCTTC
TRBV7-3	-	TRBJ1-1	TRBD1	CASSSGQGAGEAFF	TGTGCCAGCAGCTCGGGACAGGGGGCAGGCGAAGCTTTCTTT
TRBV13	-	TRBJ2-4	-	CASSLSGSLAKNIQYF	TGTGCCAGCAGCTTAAGTGGCTCCTTAGCCAAAAACATTCAGTACTTC